This T cell receptor (beta chain) was recovered during a study of blood T cell repertoires in COVID-19. Study-level background: Samples of COVID-19 (acute and convalescent) were obtained from the United States, Italy and Spain.

How the authors handled the data: Scientists estimated how many nucleated cells there were by amplifying reference gene primers. Profiling relied on immunoSEQ multiplex PCR, and the TCRdb table lists in-frame clones only, not all of them. D and trimming were read from the DNA, whereas the V and J calls and clone size are those reported in that table. The table lists around 180,000 clones, around 83% of them singletons. The CDR3 is 16 residues long. Germline CDR1 is KGHSH and CDR2 is LQKENI. The trim removed 5 bases at V and 3 bases at J, leaving 9 bases unmatched. This TCR was sampled from a woman in her twenties or thirties with active or convalescent COVID-19. The material sequenced was peripheral blood. V is TRBV18 and J is TRBJ1-4; the match to TRBD1 covers 7 bases. The CDR3 nucleotides are TGTGCCAGCTCAACAACTCCGACAGGGTCTAATGAAAAACTGTTTTTT. As protein: CASSTTPTGSNEKLFF.